Sequencing of this T cell receptor (beta chain) was carried out in a study of T cell responses to AZD1222 COVID-19 vaccine. Regarding the study as a whole: Reports indicate that nearly half of spike-specific TCRs are directed at unmutated variant regions. At study baseline, merely six AZD1222 recipients were seropositive. Mostly white British, mostly female donors; authors suggested clonal diversity may be underestimated.

Of note for this clone: The antigen is unknown.

Timing groups of about 4 and about 12 weeks for second doses were pooled. Libraries were prepared by immunoSEQ multiplex PCR; TCRdb keeps only in-frame clonotypes and omits some of them. Found here are approximately 120,000 clones, approximately 86% of them singletons; the top ten hold 5% to 7%. The germline gives CDR1 WNHNN, CDR2 SYGVQD (reference sequence). V lost 0 bases and J 6 bases, leaving 6 bases between the germline ends. This CDR3 is built from 13 residues. The starting material was peripheral blood, obtained 28 days after the second AZD1222 dose. The V call is TRBV10-1, the J call TRBJ2-1; tentative D call: TRBD1 (6 bases). The clonotype originates from an adult who received the AZD1222 COVID-19 vaccine. The CDR3 DNA follows: TGCGCCAGCAGTGAGTCAGGGGGCAATGAGCAGTTCTTC. Translation gives CASSESGGNEQFF.